Listed below are T cell receptor beta chains from one sample, sequenced in a study of T cell responses to AZD1222 COVID-19 vaccine. Profiled with immunoSEQ multiplex PCR; TCRdb holds only in-frame clones, not every one. The sample lists about 140,000 clones, about 91% occurring once. The sample was peripheral blood, taken 28 days after the second AZD1222 dose. The receptor set was obtained from an adult who received the AZD1222 COVID-19 vaccine. The CDR3 runs from the conserved cysteine through the conserved F or W. A D gene is named only where the DNA matches it firmly. Clone size appears in some rows only: once, few, many, or a class for an expanded clone.

J gene	D gene	CDR3 length	clone size	V gene	CDR3 DNA	CDR3 protein
TRBJ1-4	-	15	once	TRBV28	TGTGCCAGCACCGCTGGGGCTACAACTAATGAAAAACTGTTTTTT	CASTAGATTNEKLFF
TRBJ1-3	-	14	-	TRBV14	TGTGCCAGCAGCCAAGGATTCTCTGGAAACACCATATATTTT	CASSQGFSGNTIYF
TRBJ1-1	-	13	-	TRBV18	TGTGCCAGCTCATCAGGGGTGAGAACTGAAGCTTTCTTT	CASSSGVRTEAFF
TRBJ1-2	-	14	-	TRBV6-5	TGTGCCAGCAGTTACCCACCGGATAACTATGGCTACACCTTC	CASSYPPDNYGYTF
TRBJ2-6	-	16	once	TRBV28	TGTGCCAGCAGTTTGTTCGGAAGGACTGGGGCCAACGTCCTGACTTTC	CASSLFGRTGANVLTF
TRBJ1-1	TRBD1	14	-	TRBV6-2/TRBV6-3	TGTGCCAGCAGTGCGGGACAGATTATACCTGAAGCTTTCTTT	CASSAGQIIPEAFF
TRBJ1-4	-	13	-	TRBV9	TGTGCCAGCAGCTCCGGACAGCTTGAAAAACTGTTTTTT	CASSSGQLEKLFF
TRBJ1-1	TRBD1	16	-	TRBV4-3	TGCGCCAGCAGCCCGGGGACAGCCGTGGGGGACACTGAAGCTTTCTTT	CASSPGTAVGDTEAFF
TRBJ2-2	-	14	few	TRBV3-1/TRBV3-2	TGTGCCAGCAGCCAAGATGTTGAGTCCGGGGAGCTGTTTTTT	CASSQDVESGELFF
TRBJ1-2	-	15	-	TRBV25-1	TGTGCCAGCAGTGGGCAGGGCCTCGGGATCTATGGCTACACCTTC	CASSGQGLGIYGYTF
TRBJ1-1	-	15	once	TRBV10-3	TGTGCCATCAGTGAAACAAAATGGGGGGGCCCTGAAGCTTTCTTT	CAISETKWGGPEAFF
TRBJ1-5	-	13	-	TRBV6-5	TGTGCCAGCAGAGCAGGGGTTGATCAGCCCCAGCATTTT	CASRAGVDQPQHF
TRBJ1-1	TRBD1	15	-	TRBV6-5	TGTGCCAGCAGACGCACAGGGGGCGGAAACACTGAAGCTTTCTTT	CASRRTGGGNTEAFF
TRBJ1-3	-	17	-	TRBV14	TGTGCCAGCAGCCAAGGGGCCAGGAGTTACTCTGGAAACACCATATATTTT	CASSQGARSYSGNTIYF